Listed here are 29 T cell receptor beta chains from one sample, sequenced in a study of shared clonotypes between healthy human individuals. Method: immunoSEQ multiplex PCR; TCRdb's copy keeps in-frame clones and lacks some. The table includes roughly 2.2 million clones, approximately 90% detected once. Sequenced input: naive CD4+ T cells from PBMCs. Subset of the sample: CD45RA+ positively selected. These receptors originate from a man aged 18 to 29 in good health. Some clones in this sample may be carry-over from other donors' samples.

For this clone: In the same sample, other DNA sequences code for this CDR3. This chain uses TRBV6-6 with TRBJ2-5; D gene uncertain. Germline assignment: CDR1 MNHNY and CDR2 SVGAGI (reference sequence). This CDR3 is 12 amino acids long. Trimming pared 0 bases from V and 5 bases from J, leaving 4 bases between. The CDR3 loop is CASSYSRETQYF. In DNA, the CDR3 is TGTGCCAGCAGTTACTCTCGCGAGACCCAGTACTTC.

This clone has a single count. The V and J genes are TRBV5-1 and TRBJ2-1; D gene ambiguous. Trimming cost V 2 bases and J 8 bases, with 8 bases left between them. The CDR3 extends over 12 amino acids. Germline V lookup: CDR1 SGHRS, CDR2 YFSETQ. CDR3 loop: CASSFSFDEQFF. In DNA, the CDR3 is TGCGCCAGCAGCTTTTCCTTTGATGAGCAGTTCTTC.

The CDR3 DNA is TGTGCCAGCAGCTTAGAGGCTAGCGGGACCAGCTCCTACAATGAGCAGTTCTTC. It yields the protein CASSLEASGTSSYNEQFF. J is TRBJ2-1 and V is TRBV7-7; TRBD2 agrees at 9 bases. V shed 1 base, J shed 0 bases, and the junction held 7 bases outside the gene matches. The CDR3 loop spans 18 amino acids. Germline V gene data show CDR1 as SSHAT and CDR2 as FNYEAQ (reference sequence).

This clone was detected once. The chain is built from TRBV28 and TRBJ2-1; D call uncertain. This CDR3 is built from 15 residues. V was shortened by 4 bases and J by 0 bases, with 10 bases between the two germline ends. The germline V gene has CDR1 MDHEN and CDR2 SYDVKM. The CDR3 nucleotides read TGTGCCAGCAGTTCCGGAGCCACCTCCTACAATGAGCAGTTCTTC. It yields the protein CASSSGATSYNEQFF.

V gene TRBV28 combines with J gene TRBJ2-6, with unresolved D. Trimming took 7 bases from V and 0 from J, leaving 10 bases between them. The germline V gene encodes CDR1 MDHEN and CDR2 SYDVKM. The CDR3 has 15 residues. In DNA, the CDR3 is TGTGCCAGCACCCCGAGCACCTCTGGGGCCAACGTCCTGACTTTC. This gives the protein CASTPSTSGANVLTF.

The chain employs TRBV6-6 and TRBJ1-5; tentatively, D is TRBD1 (5 bases). This CDR3 is 16 amino acids long. Trimming took 5 bases from V and 1 from J, leaving 15 bases between them. Germline V gives CDR1 MNHNY, CDR2 SVGAGI (reference sequence). This CDR3 reads CASSGHGGGSNQPQHF. In DNA, the CDR3 is TGTGCCAGCAGTGGACATGGGGGAGGGAGCAATCAGCCCCAGCATTTT.

The gene calls are TRBV9 and TRBJ2-1, with 7 positions matching TRBD2. This CDR3 region has 14 residues. V shed 4 bases and J 2 bases; nucleotides not matched to a gene: 3. Germline V gives CDR1 SGDLS, CDR2 YYNGEE. CDR3 sequence reads: CASSTTSAYNEQFF. As DNA, the CDR3 is TGTGCCAGCAGCACCACTAGCGCCTACAATGAGCAGTTCTTC.

V gene TRBV4-3 combines with J gene TRBJ1-3, with TRBD1 identical over 8 bases. From germline, CDR1 is LGHNA and CDR2 YSLEER. The CDR3 totals 19 residues. Trimming removed 0 bases from V and 0 bases from J; junction bases left unmatched: 10. This CDR3 is CASSQENGTGRLSGNTIYF. The CDR3 DNA is TGCGCCAGCAGCCAAGAAAACGGGACAGGTCGTCTCTCTGGAAACACCATATATTTT.

The chain carries TRBV4-2 and TRBJ1-2, with no clear D. The CDR3 has 15 amino acids. The germline CDR1 and CDR2 sequences are LGHNA and YNFKEQ. Deletions cut 4 bases from V and 4 bases from J, with 16 bases between. The CDR3: CASSRVSDTVYGYTF. The CDR3 DNA reads TGTGCCAGCAGCCGGGTTTCGGATACAGTCTATGGCTACACCTTC.

The V and J genes are TRBV27 and TRBJ1-5; a weak D match, TRBD1 (5 bases). The CDR3 runs 14 residues. V was pared by 6 bases and J by 3 bases, with 12 bases between. Germline CDR1 is MNHEY and CDR2 is SMNVEV (reference sequence). In DNA form, the CDR3 reads TGTGCCAGCAGCCTTAGACAGAACAATCAGCCCCAGCATTTT. Its translation: CASSLRQNNQPQHF.

The V and J genes are TRBV10-3 and TRBJ2-3; no definite D call. The CDR3 covers 12 residues. V was pared by 2 bases and J by 5 bases, with 5 bases between. CDR1 and CDR2 (germline): ENHRY, SYGVKD. As DNA, the CDR3 is TGTGCCATCAGTGAGAAGGGAGATACGCAGTATTTT. Protein sequence: CAISEKGDTQYF.

The chain combines TRBV11-2 with TRBJ2-5; D not resolved. Between the trimmed V and J ends, which lost 5 bases and 0 bases, there was a span of 4 bases. This CDR3 comprises 12 residues. The germline CDR1 and CDR2 sequences are SGHAT and FQNNGV. Here the CDR3 reads CASSPYQETQYF. Here the CDR3 DNA reads TGTGCCAGCAGCCCGTACCAAGAGACCCAGTACTTC.

V gene TRBV10-3 combines with J gene TRBJ1-5; no clear D. CDR3 length: 13 residues. Trimming removed 6 bases from V and 2 bases from J, with 8 bases in between. Germline V CDR1 and CDR2: ENHRY, SYGVKD. CDR3 sequence reads: CAISPDGNQPQHF. CDR3 nucleotides: TGTGCCATCAGCCCCGACGGCAATCAGCCCCAGCATTTT.

This rearrangement joins TRBV2 to TRBJ2-7; D unresolved. Germline V gene lookup returns CDR1 SNHLY and CDR2 FYNNEI. The CDR3 spans 13 residues. Trimming removed 3 bases at V and 2 bases at J, with 8 bases between. CDR3 bases: TGTGCCAGCAGTGACCGACTCCCCTACGAGCAGTACTTC. It is translated as CASSDRLPYEQYF.

A word on this clone: The sample carries other DNA sequences with the same CDR3. J is TRBJ2-3 and V is TRBV5-4; D uncertain. Between the trimmed V and J ends, which lost 1 base and 4 bases, there was a span of 4 bases. Germline CDR1 reads SGHNT; CDR2 reads YYREEE (reference sequence). The CDR3 has 12 amino acids. The CDR3 DNA reads as TGTGCCAGCAGCTTGAGCGCAGATACGCAGTATTTT. As protein: CASSLSADTQYF.

CDR3: CASSQGGATSSYEQYF. DNA for the CDR3: TGTGCCAGCAGTCAAGGGGGGGCGACGAGCTCCTACGAGCAGTACTTC. The chain links TRBV28 to TRBJ2-7; D possibly corresponds to TRBD2 (7 bases). Germline values: CDR1 MDHEN, CDR2 SYDVKM. V was pared by 5 bases and J by 0 bases, with 17 bases between. The CDR3 spans 16 residues.

The chain uses TRBV6-1 and TRBJ2-3, with D possibly matching TRBD2 (6 bases). V was trimmed by 1 base and J by 2 bases, leaving 16 bases between them. Germline V gene sequence: CDR1 MNHNS, CDR2 SASEGT. The CDR3 runs to 17 residues. CDR3 region: CASSEVGRRGPTDTQYF. CDR3 bases: TGTGCCAGCAGTGAAGTGGGTAGGAGGGGCCCCACAGATACGCAGTATTTT.

The J gene is TRBJ2-1, the V gene TRBV11-2; TRBD2 might be the D (6 bases). There are 15 residues in the CDR3. CDR1 and CDR2 (germline): SGHAT, FQNNGV. Trimming pared 7 bases from V and 6 bases from J, leaving 19 bases between. CDR3 DNA sequence: TGTGCCAGCACCTCCCCCCGGGGGAAGGGCAATGAGCAGTTCTTC. This codes for CASTSPRGKGNEQFF.

The genes are TRBV4-2 and TRBJ2-2; 7 positions agree with TRBD2. This CDR3 spans 15 amino acids. The junction had 6 bases not matched to a gene; V was cut back by 3 bases and J by 5 bases. Per the germline V gene, CDR1 is LGHNA and CDR2 is YNFKEQ. CDR3 sequence: CASSQRSGITGELFF. CDR3 sequence (DNA): TGTGCCAGCAGCCAGAGAAGCGGGATTACCGGGGAGCTGTTTTTT.

This clone was recorded a few times. This chain connects TRBV10-3 to TRBJ2-2; 7 bases agree with TRBD1. Germline V lookup: CDR1 ENHRY, CDR2 SYGVKD. The CDR3 consists of 14 residues. V lost 6 bases to trimming and J lost 1 base; unmatched junction nucleotides: 2. Written as DNA, the CDR3 is TGTGCCATCAGCGGACAGGTGAACACCGGGGAGCTGTTTTTT. Translation gives CAISGQVNTGELFF.

The rearrangement uses TRBV7-9 and TRBJ2-6; D might be TRBD2 (6 bases). The CDR3 contains 17 residues. Trimming left V 0 bases short and J 2 bases short, with 11 bases between. Germline V CDR1 and CDR2: SEHNR, FQNEAQ (reference sequence). This CDR3 reads CASSLAHRRAGANVLTF. The CDR3 nucleotides are TGTGCCAGCAGCTTAGCCCACAGGAGGGCTGGGGCCAACGTCCTGACTTTC.

This clone was seen a single time. The chain couples TRBV29-1 to TRBJ1-4; tentatively, D is TRBD1 (5 bases). Trimming left V 8 bases short and J 4 bases short, with 11 bases between. The germline V gene encodes CDR1 SQVTM and CDR2 ANQGSEA. CDR3 length: 12 residues. The CDR3 nucleotides read TGCAGCACCAGGGCCGGTAATGAAAAACTGTTTTTT. Its protein is CSTRAGNEKLFF.

Points on this clone: Other nucleotide sequences in the sample specify the same CDR3. This chain links TRBV5-1 with TRBJ2-5; 7 positions agree with TRBD2. Trimming removed 0 bases from V and 2 bases from J; junction bases left unmatched: 4. This CDR3 is built from 15 residues. Germline values: CDR1 SGHRS, CDR2 YFSETQ. Written as DNA, the CDR3 is TGCGCCAGCAGCTTGGGGCTAGCGGAACAAGAGACCCAGTACTTC. Its translation: CASSLGLAEQETQYF.

A single count supports this clone. The gene calls are TRBV5-4 and TRBJ2-7; no clear D. Between the trimmed V and J ends, which lost 4 bases and 3 bases, there was a span of 11 bases. CDR1 and CDR2 (germline): SGHNT, YYREEE (reference sequence). The CDR3 extends over 13 amino acids. The CDR3 DNA is TGTGCCAGCAGCAAGGGTCCCAACTACGAGCAGTACTTC. Translation gives CASSKGPNYEQYF.

The chain links TRBV6-5 to TRBJ2-7; D might be TRBD1 or TRBD2, each matching 5 bases. CDR3 size: 14 residues. V shed 5 bases and J shed 6 bases, with 17 bases lying between them. CDR1 and CDR2 from the germline V gene are MNHEY and SVGAGI. CDR3 DNA sequence: TGTGCCAGCAGTAGACCCGGGTCTGGGGGCGAGCAGTACTTC. It yields the protein CASSRPGSGGEQYF.

The CDR3 nucleotides are TGTGCCAGCTCGAAAGTCGTACAGGGGACAGATACGCAGTATTTT. Translating it yields CASSKVVQGTDTQYF. This chain links TRBV27 with TRBJ2-3; 7 positions agree with TRBD1. Unmatched junction bases numbered 11, after V lost 8 bases and J lost 3 bases. This CDR3 has 15 amino acids. Germline CDR1 and CDR2: MNHEY and SMNVEV (reference sequence).

This chain links TRBV19 with TRBJ2-3, with D perhaps TRBD2 (7 bases). This CDR3 is built from 17 residues. The germline V gene encodes CDR1 LNHDA and CDR2 SQIVND (reference sequence). V lost 6 bases, J lost 0 bases, and 19 bases lay in between. The CDR3 coding sequence is TGTGCCAGTAGAGGGGGTGGCGGGAGTAGGAGCACAGATACGCAGTATTTT. Residues: CASRGGGGSRSTDTQYF.

The rearrangement joins TRBV9 to TRBJ2-1; 8 bases are shared with TRBD1. Germline-derived CDR1 and CDR2 are SGDLS and YYNGEE. The CDR3 covers 15 residues. The V segment lost 5 bases and the J segment 3 bases; nucleotides outside the gene matches: 7. Written as DNA, the CDR3 is TGTGCCAGCAGTCTCGACAGGGGCAACTACAATGAGCAGTTCTTC. Amino acid sequence: CASSLDRGNYNEQFF.

The genes are TRBV5-6 and TRBJ2-5; TRBD2 matches 10 bases. The V gene end was trimmed by 2 bases and the J gene end by 7 bases; junction bases not matched to a gene: 11. The CDR3 has 16 amino acids. From germline, CDR1 is SGHDT and CDR2 YYEEEE. CDR3 sequence: CASSFSEREGLGTQYF. The CDR3 coding sequence is TGTGCCAGCAGCTTTTCCGAGCGGGAGGGGCTTGGGACCCAGTACTTC.